The present T cell receptor beta chain was sequenced within a study of CD4 T cells in relation to SARS-CoV-2 and coronaviruses. Notes on the study in general: Compared with monoreactive clones, crossreactive clones showed significantly weaker SARS-CoV-2 expansion.

Worth noting for this clone: As yet, its antigen is unknown.

TCRdb's table, derived via immunoSEQ multiplex PCR, lists solely in-frame clones and lacks some. The profile shows just under 20,000 clones, around 78% of them singletons. V lost 3 bases to trimming and J lost 1 base; unmatched junction nucleotides: 2. The CDR3 loop spans 14 amino acids. Germline lookup yields CDR1 LNHDA and CDR2 SQIVND (reference sequence). The unexposed donors gave CD4+ T cells in about 2010-2019, prior to COVID-19. After about 10 days of culture, CD4+ T cells were isolated. About 1.9 million PBMCs per well were cultured with around 10 IU/ml IL-2. Fresh IL-2 medium replaced half the medium on days 3 and 7.

The sequenced sample consisted of CD4+ T cells from PBMCs, cultured in vitro. This TCR was recovered from a human donor in good health. The chain joins TRBV19 to TRBJ2-7; 8 bases agree with TRBD1. In DNA form, the CDR3 reads TGTGCCAGTAGTATTCAGGGGGCGTCCTACGAGCAGTACTTC. As protein: CASSIQGASYEQYF.